The T cell receptor beta chain described here comes from a study of blood T cell repertoires in COVID-19. Germline CDR1 and CDR2: MNHEY and SMNVEV (reference sequence). The V and J ends lost 6 bases and 2 bases respectively, with 16 bases between them. This CDR3 has 15 residues. Clones were read by immunoSEQ multiplex PCR, and TCRdb kept only the in-frame ones, dropping some. This table has approximately 300,000 clones, 70% to 90% appearing once. The sample was peripheral blood. The V call is TRBV27, the J call TRBJ1-2, with TRBD1 as a possible D gene (5 bases). The clonotype comes from a human donor with COVID-19, enrolled during active disease. The donor label of this sample is uncertain. The CDR3 loop is CASSQPGAGNYGYTF. DNA for the CDR3: TGTGCCAGCAGCCAACCCGGGGCGGGGAACTATGGCTACACCTTC.